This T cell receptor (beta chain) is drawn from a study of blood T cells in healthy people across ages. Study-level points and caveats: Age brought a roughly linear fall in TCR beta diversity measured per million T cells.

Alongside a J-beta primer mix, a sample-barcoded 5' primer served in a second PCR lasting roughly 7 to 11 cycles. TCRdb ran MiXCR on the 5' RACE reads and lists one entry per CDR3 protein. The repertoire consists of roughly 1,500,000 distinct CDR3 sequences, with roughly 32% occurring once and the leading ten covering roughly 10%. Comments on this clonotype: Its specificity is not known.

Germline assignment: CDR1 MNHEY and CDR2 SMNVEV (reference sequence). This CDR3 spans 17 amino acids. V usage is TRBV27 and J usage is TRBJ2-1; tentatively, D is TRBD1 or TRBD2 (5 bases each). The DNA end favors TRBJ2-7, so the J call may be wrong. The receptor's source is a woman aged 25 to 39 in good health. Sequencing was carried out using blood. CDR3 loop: CASSLRGEGSSSYEQYF. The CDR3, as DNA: TGTGCCAGCAGTCTCAGAGGGGAAGGGAGCTCCTCCTACGAGCAGTACTTC.